The sequence of this TCR beta chain was determined in a study of blood T cell repertoires in COVID-19. As for the study in general: Sites across the United States, Italy and Spain contributed samples from acute and convalescent COVID-19. Sources were T cells, B-cell-depleted T cells, or PBMCs; the material itself was cDNA or gDNA.

The CDR3 loop spans 18 amino acids. Germline CDR1 is ENHRY and CDR2 is SYGVKD. Trimming removed 0 bases at V and 2 bases at J, with 19 bases between. Original methodology: The authors estimated nucleated cell counts from reference gene primer amplification. Only in-frame clones appear in the TCRdb table, and some are missing; sequencing was by immunoSEQ multiplex PCR. The V and J calls and the clone size are those of that table, but D and trimming were determined from the DNA. The repertoire holds 110,000 to 150,000 clones, around 72% seen once, with more than 1.5% in the top ten. This receptor was obtained from a woman aged 60-70 years with acute or convalescent COVID-19. The chain joins TRBV10-3 to TRBJ2-5, with TRBD2 as a possible D gene (7 bases). The sequenced sample was peripheral blood. CDR3 sequence: CAISESRGGRAKQETQYF. As DNA, the CDR3 is TGTGCCATCAGTGAGTCCAGGGGCGGGAGAGCAAAACAAGAGACCCAGTACTTC.